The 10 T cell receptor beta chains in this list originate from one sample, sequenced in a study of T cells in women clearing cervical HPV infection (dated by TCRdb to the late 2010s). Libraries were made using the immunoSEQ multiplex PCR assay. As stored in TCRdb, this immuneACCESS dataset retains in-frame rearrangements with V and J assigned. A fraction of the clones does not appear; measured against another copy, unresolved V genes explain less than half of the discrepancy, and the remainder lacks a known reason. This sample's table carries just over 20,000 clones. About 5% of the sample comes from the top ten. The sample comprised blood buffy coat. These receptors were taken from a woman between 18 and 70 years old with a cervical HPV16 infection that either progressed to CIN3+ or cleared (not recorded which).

The sequenced CDR3 bases are TGTGCCAGCAGCTTAGGGACTAGCGGTACAGATACC. Protein sequence: CASSLGTSGTDT. From start to end, the CDR3 is CASSLGTSGTDTYTF. J is TRBJ1-2 and V is TRBV7-2; no clear D gene. The read ends 3 residues before the CDR3 terminus; that terminus is restored from the germline J gene. CDR1 and CDR2 from the germline V gene are SGHTA and FQGNSA. This CDR3 spans 15 amino acids.

Partial CDR3 DNA: TGTGCCAGCAGCAAACTAGCGGGGGGGCCATTGGATGAC. Its protein product is CASSKLAGGPLDD. The CDR3, in full, reads CASSKLAGGPLDDYTF. The chain uses TRBV2 and TRBJ1-2; possible D gene TRBD1, 6 bases. The sequence runs out 3 residues before the end of the CDR3; the remainder is reconstructed from the germline J gene. The CDR3 spans 16 residues. CDR1 is SNHLY, CDR2 FYNNEI, per germline.

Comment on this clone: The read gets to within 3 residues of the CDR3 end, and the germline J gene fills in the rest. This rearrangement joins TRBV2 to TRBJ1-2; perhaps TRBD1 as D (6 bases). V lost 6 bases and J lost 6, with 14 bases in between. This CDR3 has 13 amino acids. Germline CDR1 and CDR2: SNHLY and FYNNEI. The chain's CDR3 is CASSEGGFDGYTF. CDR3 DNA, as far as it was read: TGTGCCAGCAGCGAGGGGGGGTTTGATGGC.

Incomplete CDR3 DNA: TGTGCCAGCAGCTTGGAACAGGGATCCCACGAC. Encoded protein: CASSLEQGSHD. From start to end, the CDR3 is CASSLEQGSHDYTF. This chain uses TRBV7-9 with TRBJ1-2; weak D call: TRBD1 (6 bases). The missing CDR3 end, 3 residues past where the read stops, is filled in from the germline J gene. CDR3 length equals 14 residues. Germline V gene sequence: CDR1 SEHNR, CDR2 FQNEAQ (reference sequence).

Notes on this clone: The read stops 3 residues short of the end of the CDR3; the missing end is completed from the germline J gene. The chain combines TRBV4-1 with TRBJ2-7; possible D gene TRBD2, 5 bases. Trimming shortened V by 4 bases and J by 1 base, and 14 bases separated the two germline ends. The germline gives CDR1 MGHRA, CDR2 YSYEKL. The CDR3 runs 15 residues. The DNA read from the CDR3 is TGCGCCAGCAGCCCCTCCCCGACTAAGTCCTACGAG. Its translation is CASSPSPTKSYE. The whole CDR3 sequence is CASSPSPTKSYEQYF.

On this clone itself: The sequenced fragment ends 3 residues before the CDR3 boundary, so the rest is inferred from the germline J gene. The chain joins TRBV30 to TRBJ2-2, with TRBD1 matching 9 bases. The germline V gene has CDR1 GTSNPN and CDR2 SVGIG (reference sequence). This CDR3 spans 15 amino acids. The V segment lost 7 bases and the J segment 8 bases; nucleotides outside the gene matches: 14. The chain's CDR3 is CALTRDRENMGELFF. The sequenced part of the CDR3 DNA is TGTGCCTTAACCCGGGACAGGGAAAATATGGGGGAG.

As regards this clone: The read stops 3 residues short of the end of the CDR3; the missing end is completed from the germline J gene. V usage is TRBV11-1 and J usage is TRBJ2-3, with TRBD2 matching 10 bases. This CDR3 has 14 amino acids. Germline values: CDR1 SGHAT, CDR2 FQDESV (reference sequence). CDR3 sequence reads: CASSLLAGEETQYF. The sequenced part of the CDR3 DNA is TGTGCCAGCAGCTTGCTAGCGGGGGAAGAGACG.

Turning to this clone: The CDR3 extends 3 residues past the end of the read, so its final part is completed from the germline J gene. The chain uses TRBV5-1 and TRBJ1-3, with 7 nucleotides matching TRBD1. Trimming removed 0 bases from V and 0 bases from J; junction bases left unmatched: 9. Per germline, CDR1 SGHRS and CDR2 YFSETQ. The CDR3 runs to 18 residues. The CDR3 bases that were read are TGCGCCAGCAGCTTGGATGGGACAGTGGGCCACTCTGGAAACACC. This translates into CASSLDGTVGHSGNT. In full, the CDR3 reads CASSLDGTVGHSGNTIYF.

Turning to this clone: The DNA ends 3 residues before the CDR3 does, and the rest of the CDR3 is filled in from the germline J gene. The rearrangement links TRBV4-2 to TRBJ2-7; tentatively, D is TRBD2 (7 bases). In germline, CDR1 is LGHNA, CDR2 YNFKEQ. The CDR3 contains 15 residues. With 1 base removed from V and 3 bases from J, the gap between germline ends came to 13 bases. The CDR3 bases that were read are TGTGCCAGCAGCCAAGCGAGGGGGGGTTTCTACGAG. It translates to CASSQARGGFYE. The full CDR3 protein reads CASSQARGGFYEQYF.

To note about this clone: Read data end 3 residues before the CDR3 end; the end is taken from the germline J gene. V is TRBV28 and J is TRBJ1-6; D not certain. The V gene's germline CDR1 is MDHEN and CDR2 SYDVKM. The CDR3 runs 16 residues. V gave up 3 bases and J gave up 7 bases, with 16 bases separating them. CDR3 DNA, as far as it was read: TGTGCCAGCAGTTTCCCGGCGCAGGTCTCAAATTCACCC. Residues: CASSFPAQVSNSP. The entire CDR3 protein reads CASSFPAQVSNSPLHF. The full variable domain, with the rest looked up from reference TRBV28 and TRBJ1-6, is DVKVTQSSRYLVKRTGEKVFLECVQDMDHENMFWYRQDPGLGLRLIYFSYDVKMKEKGDIPEGYSVSREKKERFSLILESASTNQTSMYLCASSFPAQVSNSPLHFGNGTRLTVT.